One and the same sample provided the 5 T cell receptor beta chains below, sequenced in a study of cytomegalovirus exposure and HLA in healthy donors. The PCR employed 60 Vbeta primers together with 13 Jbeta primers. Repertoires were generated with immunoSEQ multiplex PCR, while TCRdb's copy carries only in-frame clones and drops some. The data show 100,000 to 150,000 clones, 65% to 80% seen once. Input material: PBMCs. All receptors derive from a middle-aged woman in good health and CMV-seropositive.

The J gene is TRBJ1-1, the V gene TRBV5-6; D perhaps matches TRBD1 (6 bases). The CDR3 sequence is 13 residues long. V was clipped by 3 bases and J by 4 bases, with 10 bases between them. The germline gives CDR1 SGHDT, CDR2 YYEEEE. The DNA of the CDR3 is TGTGCCAGCAGCTATCAGGGGAGCACTGAAGCTTTCTTT. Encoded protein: CASSYQGSTEAFF.

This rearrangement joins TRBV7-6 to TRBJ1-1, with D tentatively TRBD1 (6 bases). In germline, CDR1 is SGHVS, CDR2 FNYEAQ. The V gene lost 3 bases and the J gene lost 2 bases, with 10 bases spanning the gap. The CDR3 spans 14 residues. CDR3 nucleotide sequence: TGTGCCAGCAGCTTGGGGGCGTATAACACTGAAGCTTTCTTT. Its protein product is CASSLGAYNTEAFF.

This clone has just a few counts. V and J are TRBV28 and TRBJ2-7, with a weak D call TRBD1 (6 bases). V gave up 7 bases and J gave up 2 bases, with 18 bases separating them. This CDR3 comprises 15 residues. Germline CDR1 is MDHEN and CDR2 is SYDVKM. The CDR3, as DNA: TGTGCCAGCATCACTTGGGGAACAGGGACCTACGAGCAGTACTTC. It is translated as CASITWGTGTYEQYF.

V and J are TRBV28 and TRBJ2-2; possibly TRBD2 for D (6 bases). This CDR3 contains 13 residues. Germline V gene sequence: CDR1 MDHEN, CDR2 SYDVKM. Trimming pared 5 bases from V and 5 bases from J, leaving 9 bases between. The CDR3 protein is CASSDRETGELFF. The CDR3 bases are TGTGCCAGCAGTGATCGGGAGACCGGGGAGCTGTTTTTT.

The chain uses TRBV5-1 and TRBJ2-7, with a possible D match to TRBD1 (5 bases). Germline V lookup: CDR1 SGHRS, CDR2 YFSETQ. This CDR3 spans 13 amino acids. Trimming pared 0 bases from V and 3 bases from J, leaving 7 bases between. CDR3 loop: CASSLAQDYEQYF. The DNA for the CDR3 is TGCGCCAGCAGCTTGGCACAGGACTACGAGCAGTACTTC. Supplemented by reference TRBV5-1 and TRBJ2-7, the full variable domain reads KAGVTQTPRYLIKTRGQQVTLSCSPISGHRSVSWYQQTPGQGLQFLFEYFSETQRNKGNFPGRFSGRQFSNSRSEMNVSTLELGDSALYLCASSLAQDYEQYFGPGTRLTVT.